The T cell receptor (beta chain) under discussion was sequenced for a study of blood T cell repertoires in COVID-19. Study at large: Researchers got acute and convalescent COVID-19 samples from the United States, Italy and Spain. From T cells, B-cell-depleted T cells, or PBMCs came the material, which was cDNA or gDNA.

Original data processing: Researchers report that nucleated cell counts were estimated from reference gene primer amplification. The repertoire was sequenced with immunoSEQ multiplex PCR; TCRdb's copy has only in-frame clones and lacks some. Clonal size and the V and J genes are those of that table, whereas D and trimming came from the DNA. In the table there are 85,000 to 95,000 clones, approximately 79% of which are singletons. CDR1 LGHNA and CDR2 YSLEER come from the germline V gene. The CDR3 consists of 13 residues. J was trimmed by 7 bases and V by 0 bases; bases with no gene match: 2. This clone appeared a single time.

Sequencing used peripheral blood. The rearrangement joins TRBV4-3 to TRBJ1-2; 7 bases map to TRBD1. The TCR comes from a woman of 80 years or more with acute or convalescent COVID-19. As DNA, the CDR3 is TGCGCCAGCAGCCAAGATGGGACAGTTGGCTACACCTTC. Amino acid sequence: CASSQDGTVGYTF.